These T cell receptor beta chains were read from a single sample in a study of CD8+CD57+ T cells in acquired aplastic anemia. A single record per CDR3 protein comes from TCRdb applying MiXCR to the reads. The data contain approximately 170,000 distinct CDR3 sequences, just under 65% of them singletons. Specimen: sorted CD4+, CD8+, or CD8+CD57+ T cells (not recorded which) from PBMCs. The source of these receptors is a human donor in good health. Both conserved end residues are part of each CDR3. D genes are given only for firm matches. The size field is filled for only some rows; it gives once, few, many or a size class.

few,TRBD1,TRBV6-5,TRBJ1-1,CASSYSGDRGQHRKAFF,TGTGCCAGCAGTTACTCCGGGGACAGGGGGCAACACCGGAAAGCTTTCTTT
few,.,TRBV20-1,TRBJ1-2,CSASFTGYTF,TGCAGTGCTAGTTTTACCGGCTACACCTTC
.,.,TRBV7-9,TRBJ2-1,CASSPRTAYNEQFF,TGTGCCAGCAGCCCTCGGACGGCGTACAATGAGCAGTTCTTC
.,.,TRBV7-8,TRBJ1-1,CASSFQSAVGMNTEAFF,TGTGCCAGCAGCTTTCAGTCGGCGGTGGGGATGAACACTGAAGCTTTCTTT
.,TRBD2,TRBV25-1,TRBJ2-1,CASSEWGGRTYNEQFF,TGTGCCAGCAGTGAATGGGGCGGGAGAACCTACAATGAGCAGTTCTTC
.,.,TRBV7-8,TRBJ2-5,CASSYWQLRETQYF,TGTGCCAGCAGCTATTGGCAGCTGCGGGAGACCCAGTACTTC
.,TRBD2,TRBV29-1,TRBJ2-7,CSVLKAASGTYEQYF,TGCAGCGTTTTGAAAGCTGCTAGCGGGACGTACGAGCAGTACTTC
many,TRBD2,TRBV29-1,TRBJ2-5,CSVEGGTSRQETQYF,TGCAGCGTGGAAGGTGGGACTAGCAGACAAGAGACCCAGTACTTC
.,.,TRBV24-1,TRBJ2-1,CATNEQFF,TGTGCCACCAATGAGCAGTTCTTC
few,TRBD2,TRBV25-1,TRBJ2-7,CASSGLAGVGEQYF,TGTGCCAGCAGCGGACTAGCGGGAGTGGGCGAGCAGTACTTC
.,.,TRBV4-3,TRBJ1-2,CASSHIDTGLSSGYTF,TGCGCCAGCAGCCACATAGACACAGGGCTTTCAAGTGGCTACACCTTC
many,.,TRBV20-1,TRBJ2-7,CSASGDSYEQYF,TGCAGTGCTAGTGGTGATTCCTACGAGCAGTACTTC
once,.,TRBV7-3,TRBJ2-1,CASSPGLSDNEQFF,TGTGCCAGCAGCCCTGGACTCAGTGACAATGAGCAGTTCTTC
.,.,TRBV5-1,TRBJ1-6,CASSLEQGRGSPLHF,TGTGCCAGCAGCTTGGAACAGGGTCGGGGTTCACCCCTCCACTTT
many,TRBD2,TRBV2,TRBJ2-1,CASTQNSGNYNEQFF,TGTGCCAGCACCCAGAATAGCGGGAACTACAATGAGCAGTTCTTC
.,.,TRBV12-3/TRBV12-4,TRBJ2-3,CASSLGLGRYNEQYF,TGTGCCAGCAGCTTAGGCCTGGGCAGATACAATGAGCAGTATTTT
few,.,TRBV6-4,TRBJ2-1,CAISESGVQFF,TGTGCCATCAGTGAGTCGGGAGTTCAGTTCTTC
many,TRBD2,TRBV4-1,TRBJ2-7,CASSQVLAGGNLEQYF,TGCGCCAGCAGCCAAGTGTTAGCGGGAGGGAACCTCGAGCAGTACTTC
.,.,TRBV12-3/TRBV12-4,TRBJ2-4,CASSIQGDIAKNIQYF,TGTGCCAGCAGTATACAGGGAGACATAGCCAAAAACATTCAGTACTTC
few,.,TRBV20-1,TRBJ2-3,CSARGQARSTDTQYF,TGCAGTGCTCGGGGCCAAGCACGTAGCACAGATACGCAGTATTTT
few,.,TRBV5-1,TRBJ1-1,CASNPGDGGRGLNTEAFF,TGCGCCAGCAACCCTGGCGATGGGGGGCGCGGTCTGAACACTGAAGCTTTCTTT
.,TRBD1,TRBV7-9,TRBJ1-2,CASSLGGTGSGGYTF,TGTGCCAGCAGCTTAGGTGGGACAGGGAGTGGGGGCTACACCTTC
.,.,TRBV19,TRBJ1-6,CASSIAGGDSPLHF,TGTGCCAGTAGTATTGCGGGGGGCGATTCACCCCTCCACTTT
.,.,TRBV29-1,TRBJ2-1,CSVEVRGGSPGEQFF,TGCAGCGTTGAAGTGAGGGGAGGCTCGCCGGGTGAGCAGTTCTTC
.,.,TRBV9,TRBJ1-1,CASSVEMNTEAFF,TGTGCCAGCAGCGTAGAAATGAACACTGAAGCTTTCTTT
few,.,TRBV6-4,TRBJ2-6,CASSPGHHSGANVLTF,TGTGCCAGCAGTCCAGGCCACCACTCTGGGGCCAACGTCCTGACTTTC
.,TRBD1,TRBV24-1,TRBJ2-2,CVTSGYRDRVTGELFF,TGTGTCACCAGTGGTTACCGGGACAGGGTCACCGGGGAGCTGTTTTTT
.,TRBD1,TRBV7-9,TRBJ2-7,CASSLGQGIEYEQYF,TGTGCCAGCAGCCTGGGACAGGGAATTGAGTACGAGCAGTACTTC
.,.,TRBV7-2,TRBJ1-6,CASSLKGSRNSPLHF,TGTGCCAGCAGCTTAAAAGGCAGTAGGAATTCACCCCTCCACTTT
.,.,TRBV29-1,TRBJ1-1,CSVNAGTTPVSAFF,TGCAGCGTTAATGCCGGGACAACCCCCGTTTCTGCTTTCTTT
.,TRBD1,TRBV3-1,TRBJ1-2,CASSQGSEGAGYTF,TGTGCCAGCAGCCAAGGGTCCGAGGGGGCGGGCTACACCTTC
many,TRBD1,TRBV20-1,TRBJ1-1,CSVDRSRPGEAFF,TGCAGTGTGGACAGGTCTCGCCCCGGAGAAGCTTTCTTT
many,.,TRBV7-9,TRBJ2-7,CASNHQEGGGQYF,TGTGCCAGCAACCATCAGGAGGGCGGCGGGCAGTACTTC
.,.,TRBV10-3,TRBJ2-7,CAIRGTSGDEQYF,TGTGCCATCAGAGGGACATCTGGGGACGAGCAGTACTTC
.,TRBD1,TRBV29-1,TRBJ2-7,CSVAPPGTGAREQYF,TGCAGCGTTGCCCCACCCGGGACAGGGGCGAGGGAGCAGTACTTC
few,TRBD1,TRBV9,TRBJ1-6,CASSVGSGDRARGVPLHF,TGTGCCAGCAGCGTTGGGTCAGGGGACAGGGCCAGAGGCGTACCCCTCCACTTT
.,.,TRBV5-4,TRBJ2-5,CASSLAGLGLETQYF,TGTGCCAGCAGCTTGGCGGGCCTAGGCCTGGAGACCCAGTACTTC
many,.,TRBV6-2/TRBV6-3,TRBJ1-1,CASSYLAGSTEAFF,TGTGCCAGCAGTTACTTGGCGGGATCCACTGAAGCTTTCTTT